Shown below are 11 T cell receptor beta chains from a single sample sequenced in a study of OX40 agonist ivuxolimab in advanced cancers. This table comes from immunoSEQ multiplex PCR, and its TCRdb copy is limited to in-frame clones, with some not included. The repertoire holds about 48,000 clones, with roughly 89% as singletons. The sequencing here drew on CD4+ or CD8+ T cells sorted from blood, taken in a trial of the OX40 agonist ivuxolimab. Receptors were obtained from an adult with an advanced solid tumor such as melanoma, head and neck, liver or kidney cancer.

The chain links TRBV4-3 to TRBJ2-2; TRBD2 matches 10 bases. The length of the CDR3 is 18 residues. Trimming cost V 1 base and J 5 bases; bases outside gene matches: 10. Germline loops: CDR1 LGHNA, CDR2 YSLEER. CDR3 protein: CASSQAAAGGPGTGELFF. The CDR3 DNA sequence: TGCGCCAGCAGCCAAGCTGCAGCGGGGGGGCCGGGGACCGGGGAGCTGTTTTTT.

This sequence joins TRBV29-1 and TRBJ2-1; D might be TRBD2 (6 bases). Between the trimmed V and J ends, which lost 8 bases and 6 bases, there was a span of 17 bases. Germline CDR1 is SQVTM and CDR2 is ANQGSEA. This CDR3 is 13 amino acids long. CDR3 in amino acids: CSSRGGRVNEQFF. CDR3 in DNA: TGCAGCTCCCGCGGAGGGCGGGTCAATGAGCAGTTCTTC.

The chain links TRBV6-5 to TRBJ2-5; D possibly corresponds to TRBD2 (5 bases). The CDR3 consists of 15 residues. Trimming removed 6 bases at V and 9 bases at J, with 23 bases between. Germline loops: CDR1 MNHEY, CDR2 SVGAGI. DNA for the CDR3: TGTGCCAGCAGCCCCCCAGGAGGTCTAATGGGGTCCCAGTACTTC. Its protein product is CASSPPGGLMGSQYF.

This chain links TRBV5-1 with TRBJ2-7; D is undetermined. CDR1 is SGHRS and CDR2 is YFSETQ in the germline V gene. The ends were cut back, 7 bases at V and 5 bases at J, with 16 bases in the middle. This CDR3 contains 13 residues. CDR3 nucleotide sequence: TGCGCCAGCCGCATTCAGGAGCTCCACGAGCAGTACTTC. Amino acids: CASRIQELHEQYF.

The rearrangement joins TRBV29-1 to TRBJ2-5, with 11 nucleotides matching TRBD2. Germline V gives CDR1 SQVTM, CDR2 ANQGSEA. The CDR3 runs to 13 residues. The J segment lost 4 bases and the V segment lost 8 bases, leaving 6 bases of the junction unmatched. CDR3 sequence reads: CSSTSGTAETQYF. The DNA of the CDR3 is TGCAGCTCGACTAGCGGGACCGCAGAGACCCAGTACTTC.

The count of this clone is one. The chain's CDR3 is CASSFPNGGYNEQFF. The DNA of the CDR3 is TGTGCCAGCAGCTTCCCCAATGGGGGCTACAATGAGCAGTTCTTC. The rearrangement uses TRBV11-3 and TRBJ2-1; D may be TRBD1 or TRBD2 (5 bases each). The V and J ends lost 3 bases and 3 bases respectively, with 12 bases between them. Germline CDR1 reads SGHNT; CDR2 reads YENEEA. This CDR3 is built from 15 residues.

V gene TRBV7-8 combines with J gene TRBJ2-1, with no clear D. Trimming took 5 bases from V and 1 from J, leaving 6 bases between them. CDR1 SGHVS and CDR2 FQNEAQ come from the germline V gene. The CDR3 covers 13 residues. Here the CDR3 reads CASSQTSYNEQFF. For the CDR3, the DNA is TGTGCCAGCAGCCAGACGTCCTACAATGAGCAGTTCTTC. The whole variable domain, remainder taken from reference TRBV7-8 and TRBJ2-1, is GAGVSQSPRYKVAKRGQDVALRCDPISGHVSLFWYQQALGQGPEFLTYFQNEAQLDKSGLPSDRFFAERPEGSVSTLKIQRTQQEDSAVYLCASSQTSYNEQFFGPGTRLTVL.

CDR3 protein: CASGWSGNQPQHF. CDR3 sequence (DNA): TGTGCTAGTGGTTGGTCGGGCAATCAGCCCCAGCATTTT. The chain couples TRBV12-5 to TRBJ1-5; the D is unclear. CDR3 size: 13 residues. Trimming removed 4 bases from V and 2 bases from J, with 6 bases in between. Germline CDR1 reads LGHNT; CDR2 reads FRNRAP.

The CDR3 sequence is CASSITAGGYNEQFF. The CDR3, as DNA: TGTGCCAGTAGTATCACGGCGGGGGGGTACAATGAGCAGTTCTTC. J is TRBJ2-1 and V is TRBV19; 9 positions match TRBD2. Germline lookup yields CDR1 LNHDA and CDR2 SQIVND (reference sequence). J was trimmed by 4 bases and V by 3 bases; bases with no gene match: 4. The CDR3 spans 15 residues.

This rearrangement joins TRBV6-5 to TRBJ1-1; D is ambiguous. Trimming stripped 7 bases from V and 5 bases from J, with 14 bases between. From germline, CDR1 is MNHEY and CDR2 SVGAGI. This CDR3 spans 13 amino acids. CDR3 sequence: CASTLALGTEAFF. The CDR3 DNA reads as TGTGCCAGCACATTAGCCCTTGGAACTGAAGCTTTCTTT.

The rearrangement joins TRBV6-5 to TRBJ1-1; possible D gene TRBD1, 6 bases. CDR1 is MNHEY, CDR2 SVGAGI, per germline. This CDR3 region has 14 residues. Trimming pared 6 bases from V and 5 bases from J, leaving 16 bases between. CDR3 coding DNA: TGTGCCAGCAGCCCTGACAGGCTACGGACTGAAGCTTTCTTT. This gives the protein CASSPDRLRTEAFF.